The clone carrying this T cell receptor (beta chain) was detected only a few times. TCR beta CDR3 regions were amplified from RNA transcripts. During a first-round RT-PCR of the TCR CDR3, the HTBI primer set was used. Via MiXCR, TCRdb re-called the multiplex PCR reads, giving one row per CDR3 protein. The sample records roughly 570,000 distinct CDR3 sequences, under 60% being singletons. Germline V gene lookup returns CDR1 SGHAT and CDR2 FQNNGV. The CDR3 contains 14 residues. With 3 bases removed from V and 3 bases from J, the gap between germline ends came to 8 bases. This entry comes from a study of T cells in Graves' hyperthyroidism and ophthalmopathy.

The sample consisted of peripheral blood or thyroid tissue (not recorded which). The genes are TRBV11-2 and TRBJ1-4, with D hard to call. This receptor was identified in a woman younger than 30 with Graves' hyperthyroidism. In DNA, the CDR3 is TGTGCCAGCAGCTTGGCTGGGGCTAATGAAAAACTGTTTTTT. Its translation: CASSLAGANEKLFF.